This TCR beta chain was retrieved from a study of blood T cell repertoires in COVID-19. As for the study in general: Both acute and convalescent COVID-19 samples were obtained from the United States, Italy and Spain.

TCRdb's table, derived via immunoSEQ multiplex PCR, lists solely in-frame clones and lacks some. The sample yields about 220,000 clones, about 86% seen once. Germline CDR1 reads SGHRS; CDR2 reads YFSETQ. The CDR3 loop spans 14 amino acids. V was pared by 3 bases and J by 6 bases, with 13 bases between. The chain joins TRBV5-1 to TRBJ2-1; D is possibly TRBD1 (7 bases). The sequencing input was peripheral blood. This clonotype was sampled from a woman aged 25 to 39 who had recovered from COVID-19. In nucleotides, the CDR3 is TGCGCCAGCAGCTACCAGGGGGGCCTCAATGAGCAGTTCTTC. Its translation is CASSYQGGLNEQFF.